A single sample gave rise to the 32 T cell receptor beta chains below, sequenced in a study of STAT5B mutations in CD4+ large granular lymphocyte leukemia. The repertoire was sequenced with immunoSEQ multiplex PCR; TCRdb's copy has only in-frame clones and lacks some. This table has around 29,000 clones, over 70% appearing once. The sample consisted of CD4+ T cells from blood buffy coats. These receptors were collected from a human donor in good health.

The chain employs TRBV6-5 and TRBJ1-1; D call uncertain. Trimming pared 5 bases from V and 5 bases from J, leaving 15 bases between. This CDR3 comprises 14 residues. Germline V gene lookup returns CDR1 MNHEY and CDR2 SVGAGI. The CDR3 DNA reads TGTGCCAGCAGTGTGACGGCCGGGGAGACTGAAGCTTTCTTT. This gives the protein CASSVTAGETEAFF.

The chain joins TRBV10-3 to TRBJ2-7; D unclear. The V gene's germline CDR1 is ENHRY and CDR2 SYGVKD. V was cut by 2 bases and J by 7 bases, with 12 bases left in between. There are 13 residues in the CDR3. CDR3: CAISEDPAGEQYF. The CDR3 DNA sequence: TGTGCCATCAGTGAGGACCCGGCAGGTGAGCAGTACTTC.

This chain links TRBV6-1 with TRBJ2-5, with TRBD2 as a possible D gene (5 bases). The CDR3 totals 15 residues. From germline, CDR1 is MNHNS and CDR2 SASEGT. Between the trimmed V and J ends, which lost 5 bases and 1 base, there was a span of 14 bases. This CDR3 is CASSSGLRPQETQYF. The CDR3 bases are TGTGCCAGCAGTTCTGGACTCCGGCCCCAAGAGACCCAGTACTTC.

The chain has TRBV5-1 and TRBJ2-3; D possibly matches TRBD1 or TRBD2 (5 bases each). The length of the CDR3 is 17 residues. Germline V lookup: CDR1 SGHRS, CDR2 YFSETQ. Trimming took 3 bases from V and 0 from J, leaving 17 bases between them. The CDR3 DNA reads TGCGCCAGCAGCTCCGGGGCCACTGGGTTGAGCACAGATACGCAGTATTTT. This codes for CASSSGATGLSTDTQYF.

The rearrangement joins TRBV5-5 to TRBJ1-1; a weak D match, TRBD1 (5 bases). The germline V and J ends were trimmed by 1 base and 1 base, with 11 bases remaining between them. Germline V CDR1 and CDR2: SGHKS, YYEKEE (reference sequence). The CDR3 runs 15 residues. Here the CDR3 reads CASSLLGQQNTEAFF. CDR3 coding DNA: TGTGCCAGCAGCTTGTTGGGGCAGCAGAACACTGAAGCTTTCTTT.

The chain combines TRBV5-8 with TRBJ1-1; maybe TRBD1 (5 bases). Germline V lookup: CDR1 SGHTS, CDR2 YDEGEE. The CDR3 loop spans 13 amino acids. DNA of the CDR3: TGTGGAGATACGAGCAGGGTGGGGACTGAAGCTTTCTTT. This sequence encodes CGDTSRVGTEAFF.

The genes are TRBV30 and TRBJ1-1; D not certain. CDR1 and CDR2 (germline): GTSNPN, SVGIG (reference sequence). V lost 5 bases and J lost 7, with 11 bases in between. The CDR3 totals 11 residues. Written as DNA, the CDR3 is TGTGCCTGGGGGTATCAACGTGAAGCTTTCTTT. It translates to CAWGYQREAFF.

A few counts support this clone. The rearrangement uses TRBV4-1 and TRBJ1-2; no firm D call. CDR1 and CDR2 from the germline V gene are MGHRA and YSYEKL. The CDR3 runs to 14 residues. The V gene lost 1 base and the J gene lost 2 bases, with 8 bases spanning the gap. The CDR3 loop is CASSQGGSNYGYTF. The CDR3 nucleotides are TGCGCCAGCAGCCAAGGCGGCAGCAACTATGGCTACACCTTC.

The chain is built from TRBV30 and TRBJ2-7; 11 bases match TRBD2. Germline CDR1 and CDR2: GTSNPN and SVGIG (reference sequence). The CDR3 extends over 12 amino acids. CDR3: CAATSGSYKQYF. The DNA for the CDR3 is TGTGCTGCCACTAGCGGGAGTTATAAGCAGTACTTC.

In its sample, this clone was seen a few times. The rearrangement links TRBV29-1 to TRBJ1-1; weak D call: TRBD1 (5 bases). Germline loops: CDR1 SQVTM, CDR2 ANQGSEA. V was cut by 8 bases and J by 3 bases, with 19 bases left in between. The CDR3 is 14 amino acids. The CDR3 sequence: CSSTGGSGYTEAFF. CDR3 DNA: TGCAGCTCCACGGGGGGTTCGGGGTACACTGAAGCTTTCTTT.

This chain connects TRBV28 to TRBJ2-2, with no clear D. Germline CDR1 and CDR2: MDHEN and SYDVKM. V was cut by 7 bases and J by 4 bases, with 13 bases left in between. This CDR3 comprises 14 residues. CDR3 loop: CASTYPGRTGELFF. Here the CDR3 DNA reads TGTGCCAGCACCTACCCGGGTCGCACCGGGGAGCTGTTTTTT.

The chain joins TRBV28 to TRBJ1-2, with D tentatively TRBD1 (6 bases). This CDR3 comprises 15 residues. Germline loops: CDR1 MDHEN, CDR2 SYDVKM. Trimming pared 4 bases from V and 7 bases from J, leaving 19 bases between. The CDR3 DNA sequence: TGTGCCAGCAGTTCAACCCGGACAGCCACGGGTGGCTACACCTTC. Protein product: CASSSTRTATGGYTF.

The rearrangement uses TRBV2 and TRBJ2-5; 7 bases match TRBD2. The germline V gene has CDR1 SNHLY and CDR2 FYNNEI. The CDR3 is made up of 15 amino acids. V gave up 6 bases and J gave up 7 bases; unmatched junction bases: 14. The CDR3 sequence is CASRPISGIGGTQYF. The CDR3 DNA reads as TGTGCCAGCAGGCCCATAAGCGGGATTGGGGGGACCCAGTACTTC.

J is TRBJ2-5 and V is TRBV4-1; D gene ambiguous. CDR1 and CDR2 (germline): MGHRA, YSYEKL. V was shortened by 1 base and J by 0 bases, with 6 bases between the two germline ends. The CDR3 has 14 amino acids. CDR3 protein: CASSQGQNQETQYF. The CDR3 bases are TGCGCCAGCAGCCAAGGACAAAACCAAGAGACCCAGTACTTC.

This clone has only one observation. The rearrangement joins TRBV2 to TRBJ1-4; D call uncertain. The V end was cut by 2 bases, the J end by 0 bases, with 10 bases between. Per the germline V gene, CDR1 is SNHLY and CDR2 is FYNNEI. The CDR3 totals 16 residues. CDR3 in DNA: TGTGCCAGCAGTGAAAGAGCCGGGTCAACTAATGAAAAACTGTTTTTT. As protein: CASSERAGSTNEKLFF.

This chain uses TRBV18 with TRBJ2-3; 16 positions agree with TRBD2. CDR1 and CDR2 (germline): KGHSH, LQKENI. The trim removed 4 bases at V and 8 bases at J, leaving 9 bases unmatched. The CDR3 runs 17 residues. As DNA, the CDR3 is TGTGCCAGCTCACTAACGGGACTAGCGGGGGGGCCAGGTACGCAGTATTTT. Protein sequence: CASSLTGLAGGPGTQYF.

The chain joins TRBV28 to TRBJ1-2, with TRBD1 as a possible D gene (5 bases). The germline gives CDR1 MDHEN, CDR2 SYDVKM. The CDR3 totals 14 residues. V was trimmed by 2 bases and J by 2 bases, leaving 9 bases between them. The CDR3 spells CASSLDSENYGYTF. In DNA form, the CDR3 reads TGTGCCAGCAGTTTAGACAGTGAGAACTATGGCTACACCTTC.

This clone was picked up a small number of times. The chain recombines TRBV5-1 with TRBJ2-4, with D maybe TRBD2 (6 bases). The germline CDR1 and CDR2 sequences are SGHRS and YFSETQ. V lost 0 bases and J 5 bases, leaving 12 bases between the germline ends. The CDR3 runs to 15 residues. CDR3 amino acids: CASSLGYGTENIQYF. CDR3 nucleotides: TGCGCCAGCAGCTTGGGGTACGGGACTGAAAACATTCAGTACTTC.

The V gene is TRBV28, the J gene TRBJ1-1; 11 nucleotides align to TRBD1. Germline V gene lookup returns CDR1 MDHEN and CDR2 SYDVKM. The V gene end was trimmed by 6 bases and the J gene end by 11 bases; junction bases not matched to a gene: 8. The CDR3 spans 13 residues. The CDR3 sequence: CASRTGDRGVAFF. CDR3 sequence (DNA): TGTGCCAGCAGAACAGGGGACAGGGGGGTGGCTTTCTTT.

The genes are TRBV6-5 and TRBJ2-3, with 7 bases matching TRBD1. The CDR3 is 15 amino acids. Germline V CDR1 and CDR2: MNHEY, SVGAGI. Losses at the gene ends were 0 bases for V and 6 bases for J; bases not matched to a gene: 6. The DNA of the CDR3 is TGTGCCAGCAGTTACTCGGGCAGGGGGATGGATACGCAGTATTTT. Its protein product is CASSYSGRGMDTQYF.

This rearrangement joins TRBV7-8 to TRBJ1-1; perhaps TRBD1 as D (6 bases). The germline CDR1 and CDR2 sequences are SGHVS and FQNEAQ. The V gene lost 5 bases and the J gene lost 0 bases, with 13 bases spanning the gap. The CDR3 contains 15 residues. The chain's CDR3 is CASSGWTDLNTEAFF. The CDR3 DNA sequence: TGTGCCAGCAGCGGCTGGACAGACCTGAACACTGAAGCTTTCTTT.

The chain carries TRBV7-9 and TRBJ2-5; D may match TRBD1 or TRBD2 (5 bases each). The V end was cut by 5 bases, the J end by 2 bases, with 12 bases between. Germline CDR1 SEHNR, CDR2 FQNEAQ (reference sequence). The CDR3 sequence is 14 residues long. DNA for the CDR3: TGTGCCAGCAGCAGGGGTTGGAGGCAAGAGACCCAGTACTTC. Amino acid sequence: CASSRGWRQETQYF.

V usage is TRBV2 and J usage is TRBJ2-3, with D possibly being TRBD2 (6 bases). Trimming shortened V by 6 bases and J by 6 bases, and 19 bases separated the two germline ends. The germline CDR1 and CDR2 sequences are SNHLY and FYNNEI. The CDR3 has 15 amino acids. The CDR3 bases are TGTGCCAGCAGATCGCCGGGACTCCCAAGGGATACGCAGTATTTT. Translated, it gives CASRSPGLPRDTQYF.

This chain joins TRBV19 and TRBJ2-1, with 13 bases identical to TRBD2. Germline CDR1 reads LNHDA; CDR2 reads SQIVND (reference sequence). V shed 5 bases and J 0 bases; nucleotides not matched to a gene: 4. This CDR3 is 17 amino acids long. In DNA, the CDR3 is TGTGCCAGTAGTCCCCGGACTAGCGGGAGCTCCTACAATGAGCAGTTCTTC. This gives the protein CASSPRTSGSSYNEQFF.

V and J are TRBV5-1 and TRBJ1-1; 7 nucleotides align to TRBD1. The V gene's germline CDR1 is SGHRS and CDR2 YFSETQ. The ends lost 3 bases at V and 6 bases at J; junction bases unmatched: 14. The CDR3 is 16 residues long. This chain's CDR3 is CASSSGQSGESSEAFF. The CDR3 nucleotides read TGCGCCAGCAGCTCGGGACAGTCCGGCGAGAGTTCTGAAGCTTTCTTT.

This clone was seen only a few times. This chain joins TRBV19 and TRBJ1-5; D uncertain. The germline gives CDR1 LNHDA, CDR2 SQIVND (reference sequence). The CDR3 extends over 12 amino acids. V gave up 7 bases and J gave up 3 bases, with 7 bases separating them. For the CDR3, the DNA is TGTGCCAGTAATCTCGCCAATCAGCCCCAGCATTTT. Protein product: CASNLANQPQHF.

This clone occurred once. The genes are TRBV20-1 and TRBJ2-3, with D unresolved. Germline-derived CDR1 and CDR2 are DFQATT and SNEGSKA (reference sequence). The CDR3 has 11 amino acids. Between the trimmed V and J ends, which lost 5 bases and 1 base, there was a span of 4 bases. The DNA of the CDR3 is TGCAGTGCTGGGGGCACAGATACGCAGTATTTT. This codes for CSAGGTDTQYF.

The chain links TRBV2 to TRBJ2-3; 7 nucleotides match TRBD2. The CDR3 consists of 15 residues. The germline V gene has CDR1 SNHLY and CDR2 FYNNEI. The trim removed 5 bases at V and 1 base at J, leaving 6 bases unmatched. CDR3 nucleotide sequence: TGTGCCAGCAGTCCCACGGGAGGCGGCACAGATACGCAGTATTTT. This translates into CASSPTGGGTDTQYF.

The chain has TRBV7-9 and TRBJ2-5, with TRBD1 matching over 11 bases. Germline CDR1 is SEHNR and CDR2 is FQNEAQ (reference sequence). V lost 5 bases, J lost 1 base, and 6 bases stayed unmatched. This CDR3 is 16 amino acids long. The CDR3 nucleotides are TGTGCCAGCAGCCAGTCGGACAGGGGGCTCCAAGAGACCCAGTACTTC. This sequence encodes CASSQSDRGLQETQYF.

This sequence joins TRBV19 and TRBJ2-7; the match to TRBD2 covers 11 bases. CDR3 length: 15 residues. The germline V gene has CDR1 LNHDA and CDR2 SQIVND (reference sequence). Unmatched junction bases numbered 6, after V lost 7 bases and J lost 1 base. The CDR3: CASKETSGVSYEQYF. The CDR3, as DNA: TGTGCCAGTAAAGAGACTAGCGGGGTATCCTACGAGCAGTACTTC. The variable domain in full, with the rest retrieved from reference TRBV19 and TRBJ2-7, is DGGITQSPKYLFRKEGQNVTLSCEQNLNHDAMYWYRQDPGQGLRLIYYSQIVNDFQKGDIAEGYSVSREKKESFPLTVTSAQKNPTAFYLCASKETSGVSYEQYFGPGTRLTVT.

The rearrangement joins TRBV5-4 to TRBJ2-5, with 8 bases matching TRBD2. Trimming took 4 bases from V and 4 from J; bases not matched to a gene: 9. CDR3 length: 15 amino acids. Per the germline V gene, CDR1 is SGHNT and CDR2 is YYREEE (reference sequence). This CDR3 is CASSQELAAAETQYF. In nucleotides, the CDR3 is TGTGCCAGCAGCCAGGAACTAGCGGCCGCAGAGACCCAGTACTTC.

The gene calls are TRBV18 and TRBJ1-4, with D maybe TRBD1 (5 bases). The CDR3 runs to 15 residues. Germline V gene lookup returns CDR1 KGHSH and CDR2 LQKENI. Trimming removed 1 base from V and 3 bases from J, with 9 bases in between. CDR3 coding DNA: TGTGCCAGCTCACCACGGGGAGGGGCTAATGAAAAACTGTTTTTT. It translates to CASSPRGGANEKLFF.